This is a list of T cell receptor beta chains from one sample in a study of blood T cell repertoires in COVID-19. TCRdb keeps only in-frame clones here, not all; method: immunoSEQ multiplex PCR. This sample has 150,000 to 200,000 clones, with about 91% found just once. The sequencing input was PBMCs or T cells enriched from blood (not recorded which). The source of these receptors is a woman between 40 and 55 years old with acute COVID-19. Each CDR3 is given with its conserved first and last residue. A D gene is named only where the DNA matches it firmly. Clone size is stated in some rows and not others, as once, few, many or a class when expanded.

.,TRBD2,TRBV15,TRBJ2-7,CATSRSHPGLAGDKDEQYF,TGTGCCACCAGCAGATCCCACCCCGGACTAGCGGGGGATAAAGACGAGCAGTACTTC
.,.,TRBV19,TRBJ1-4,CASSILGSGSGEKLFF,TGTGCCAGTAGTATACTGGGTTCGGGCTCGGGGGAAAAACTGTTTTTT
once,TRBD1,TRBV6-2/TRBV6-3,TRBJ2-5,CASSRGQGAIGLQETQYF,TGTGCCAGCAGTCGCGGACAGGGGGCAATTGGGCTCCAAGAGACCCAGTACTTC
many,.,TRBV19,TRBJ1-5,CASTRRDSNQPQHF,TGTGCCAGTACGCGGCGGGACAGCAATCAGCCCCAGCATTTT
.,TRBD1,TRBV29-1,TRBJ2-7,CSVKAGTGSPEQYF,TGCAGCGTAAAAGCCGGGACAGGGTCTCCCGAGCAGTACTTC
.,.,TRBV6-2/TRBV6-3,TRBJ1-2,CASSYAGRRNYGYTF,TGTGCCAGCAGTTACGCCGGAAGGAGAAACTATGGCTACACCTTC
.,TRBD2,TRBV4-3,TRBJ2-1,CASSQMSAGEYNEQFF,TGCGCCAGCAGCCAAATGTCAGCGGGAGAGTACAATGAGCAGTTCTTC
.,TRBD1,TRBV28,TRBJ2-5,CASRPQGEGETQYF,TGTGCCAGCAGACCCCAGGGGGAAGGAGAGACCCAGTACTTC
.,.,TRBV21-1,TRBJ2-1,CASSRDRGTYNEQFF,TGTGCCAGCAGCAGGGACAGGGGAACCTACAATGAGCAGTTCTTC
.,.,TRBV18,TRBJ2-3,CASSPVGGITDTQYF,TGTGCCAGCTCTCCTGTGGGAGGAATTACAGATACGCAGTATTTT
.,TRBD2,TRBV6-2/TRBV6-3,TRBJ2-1,CASSYSGLAGRYNEQFF,TGTGCCAGCAGTTACTCTGGACTAGCGGGAAGGTACAATGAGCAGTTCTTC
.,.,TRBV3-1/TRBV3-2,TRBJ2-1,CASSQVNSLHGQFF,TGTGCCAGCAGCCAAGTGAATAGCCTCCACGGGCAGTTCTTC
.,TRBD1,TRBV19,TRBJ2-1,CASSPLAGTGFYNEQFF,TGTGCCAGTAGTCCTCTAGCCGGGACAGGGTTCTACAATGAGCAGTTCTTC
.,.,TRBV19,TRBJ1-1,CASSLPVGVLNTEAFF,TGTGCCAGTAGCCTCCCTGTAGGGGTGCTGAACACTGAAGCTTTCTTT
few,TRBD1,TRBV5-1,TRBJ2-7,CASSPGTASYEQYF,TGCGCCAGCAGCCCCGGGACAGCTAGCTACGAGCAGTACTTC
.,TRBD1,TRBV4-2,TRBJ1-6,CASSQVQGESPLHF,TGTGCCAGCAGCCAAGTACAGGGGGAATCACCCCTCCACTTT
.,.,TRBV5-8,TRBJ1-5,CASSLELLGGNQPQHF,TGTGCCAGCAGCTTGGAGTTACTAGGCGGCAATCAGCCCCAGCATTTT
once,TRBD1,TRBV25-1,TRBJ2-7,CASSLGQGSYEQYF,TGTGCCAGCAGTCTGGGACAGGGCTCCTACGAGCAGTACTTC
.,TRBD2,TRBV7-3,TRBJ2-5,CASSLTGRLAQETQYF,TGTGCCAGCAGCTTAACGGGGAGACTAGCCCAAGAGACCCAGTACTTC
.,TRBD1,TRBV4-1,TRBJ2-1,CASSQGVLTGGYDNEQFF,TGCGCCAGCAGCCAAGGGGTGCTGACAGGGGGCTACGACAATGAGCAGTTCTTC
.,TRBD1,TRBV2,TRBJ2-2,CATSKGIGGGGNTGELFF,TGTGCCACCAGTAAAGGGATAGGGGGCGGTGGGAACACCGGGGAGCTGTTTTTT
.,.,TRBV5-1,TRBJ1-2,CASTGGMLTNYGYTF,TGCGCCAGCACGGGAGGGATGCTCACTAACTATGGCTACACCTTC
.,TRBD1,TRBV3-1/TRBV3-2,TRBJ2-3,CASSRVVTGGLDTQYF,TGTGCCAGCAGCCGAGTGGTCACAGGGGGGTTGGATACGCAGTATTTT
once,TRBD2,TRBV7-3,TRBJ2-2,CASSLGGRRTGELFF,TGTGCCAGCAGCTTAGGCGGGAGGCGCACCGGGGAGCTGTTTTTT
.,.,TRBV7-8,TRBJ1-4,CASGEGRGTNEKLFF,TGTGCCAGCGGGGAGGGGAGGGGAACTAATGAAAAACTGTTTTTT
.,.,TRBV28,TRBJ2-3,CASSLISGLGEYF,TGTGCCAGCAGTTTAATCTCGGGACTTGGGGAATATTTT
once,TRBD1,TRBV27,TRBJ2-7,CASSLSGTDLSYEQYF,TGTGCCAGCAGTTTATCTGGGACAGACCTCTCCTACGAGCAGTACTTC
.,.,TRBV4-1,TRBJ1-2,CASSQWEGARGYTF,TGCGCCAGCAGCCAATGGGAAGGGGCCAGGGGCTACACCTTC